This passage covers 24 T cell receptor beta chains from one sample sequenced in a study of OX40 agonist ivuxolimab in advanced cancers. The protocol was immunoSEQ multiplex PCR, while the TCRdb copy is restricted to in-frame clones and leaves out a portion. Among approximately 88,000 clones, more than 70% were seen once, and the ten largest hold about 0.31%. Here the sequenced sample was CD4+ or CD8+ T cells sorted from blood, taken in a trial of the OX40 agonist ivuxolimab. These receptors were obtained from an adult with an advanced solid tumor such as melanoma, head and neck, liver or kidney cancer.

The chain has TRBV5-5 and TRBJ2-3, with 14 nucleotides matching TRBD2. The CDR3 consists of 16 residues. Germline-derived CDR1 and CDR2 are SGHKS and YYEKEE (reference sequence). V dropped 5 bases and J dropped 5; count of bases not matched to a gene: 7. CDR3 sequence reads: CASSKGLAGGEDTQYF. The CDR3 nucleotides are TGTGCCAGCAGTAAAGGACTAGCGGGGGGAGAAGATACGCAGTATTTT.

The CDR3 region is CAWWRVPNYGYTF. Written as DNA, the CDR3 is TGTGCCTGGTGGAGGGTCCCTAACTATGGCTACACCTTC. This chain connects TRBV30 to TRBJ1-2, with D hard to call. The germline CDR1 and CDR2 sequences are GTSNPN and SVGIG (reference sequence). This CDR3 has 13 residues. Between the trimmed V and J ends, which lost 5 bases and 0 bases, there was a span of 10 bases.

This chain joins TRBV18 and TRBJ1-2, with D unresolved. The CDR3 is made up of 14 amino acids. V dropped 1 base and J dropped 7 bases, with 13 bases sitting between them. CDR1 KGHSH and CDR2 LQKENI come from the germline V gene. The CDR3 here is CASSPRSRDVGYTF. The CDR3, as DNA: TGTGCCAGCTCACCACGAAGCAGAGATGTTGGCTACACCTTC.

The DNA for the CDR3 is TGTGCCAGCAGCTTAGTGTCTCCCTCCTACAATGAGCAGTTCTTC. This gives the protein CASSLVSPSYNEQFF. The genes are TRBV7-2 and TRBJ2-1; no definite D call. V lost 1 base, J lost 0 bases, and 7 bases lay in between. Germline CDR1 reads SGHTA; CDR2 reads FQGNSA. This CDR3 is 15 amino acids long.

This clone has only one observation. The chain is built from TRBV5-1 and TRBJ1-4; 10 bases fit TRBD1. V was pared by 5 bases and J by 7 bases, with 8 bases of the junction left unmatched. The CDR3 loop spans 15 amino acids. Germline V gives CDR1 SGHRS, CDR2 YFSETQ. The CDR3 spells CASSLSGTGVEKLFF. DNA for the CDR3: TGCGCCAGCAGTCTTTCCGGGACAGGGGTTGAAAAACTGTTTTTT.

A few counts support this clone. The chain joins TRBV6-5 to TRBJ1-1, with 7 bases aligning to TRBD1. V shed 7 bases and J 2 bases; nucleotides not matched to a gene: 7. The CDR3 runs 14 residues. The germline V gene encodes CDR1 MNHEY and CDR2 SVGAGI. The CDR3 coding sequence is TGTGCCAGCAACTCCGGGACAGTTAACACTGAAGCTTTCTTT. This gives the protein CASNSGTVNTEAFF.

The chain links TRBV6-6 to TRBJ1-2; D call uncertain. Germline V lookup: CDR1 MNHNY, CDR2 SVGAGI (reference sequence). V was shortened by 2 bases and J by 4 bases, with 8 bases between the two germline ends. The CDR3 is 13 residues long. The DNA of the CDR3 is TGTGCCAGCAGTTACGAAGGACTCTATGGCTACACCTTC. Translating it yields CASSYEGLYGYTF.

The chain joins TRBV6-5 to TRBJ2-7; D might be TRBD2 (6 bases). This CDR3 is built from 13 residues. From germline, CDR1 is MNHEY and CDR2 SVGAGI. Between the trimmed V and J ends, which lost 6 bases and 0 bases, there was a span of 9 bases. Here the CDR3 reads CASRKTSSYEQYF. The CDR3 coding sequence is TGTGCCAGCAGGAAGACTAGCTCCTACGAGCAGTACTTC.

The genes are TRBV2 and TRBJ2-7; 8 bases agree with TRBD2. CDR3 length: 13 residues. The V segment lost 6 bases and the J segment 4 bases; nucleotides outside the gene matches: 5. The germline V gene has CDR1 SNHLY and CDR2 FYNNEI. The DNA of the CDR3 is TGTGCCAGCAGGGGACTAGAAGCTTACGAGCAGTACTTC. It specifies CASRGLEAYEQYF. The variable domain in full, with the rest retrieved from reference TRBV2 and TRBJ2-7, is EPEVTQTPSHQVTQMGQEVILRCVPISNHLYFYWYRQILGQKVEFLVSFYNNEISEKSEIFDDQFSVERPDGSNFTLKIRSTKLEDSAMYFCASRGLEAYEQYFGPGTRLTVT.

CDR3 in DNA: TGTGCCAGCAGCTTGGGACTAGCGGGGGCCACAGATACGCAGTATTTT. Its translation is CASSLGLAGATDTQYF. V gene TRBV5-8 combines with J gene TRBJ2-3; the match to TRBD2 covers 12 bases. Looked up from germline, CDR1 is SGHTS and CDR2 is YDEGEE. After removal of 0 bases from V and 2 bases from J, the junction contained 1 base not matched to a gene. This CDR3 spans 16 amino acids.

This clone was seen just once. The chain joins TRBV4-3 to TRBJ2-7; D is perhaps TRBD1 or TRBD2 (6 bases each). The V gene lost 6 bases and the J gene lost 1 base, with 19 bases spanning the gap. The CDR3 is 16 amino acids. CDR1 and CDR2 (germline): LGHNA, YSLEER. The CDR3 loop is CASRQIVTGGSYEQYF. The CDR3 nucleotides read TGCGCCAGCAGGCAGATCGTGACAGGAGGGTCCTACGAGCAGTACTTC.

This clone is a singleton in its sample. The genes are TRBV30 and TRBJ1-4; D is undetermined. CDR1 is GTSNPN and CDR2 is SVGIG in the germline V gene (reference sequence). V was shortened by 0 bases and J by 8 bases, with 16 bases between the two germline ends. The CDR3 has 15 residues. CDR3 sequence: CAWSVRGGFGEKLFF. CDR3 sequence (DNA): TGTGCCTGGAGTGTACGGGGTGGGTTCGGCGAAAAACTGTTTTTT.

The chain uses TRBV7-2 and TRBJ2-1; a possible D gene is TRBD2 (5 bases). CDR1 and CDR2 (germline): SGHTA, FQGNSA. The CDR3 has 15 residues. Trimming removed 5 bases from V and 5 bases from J, with 16 bases in between. CDR3 DNA sequence: TGTGCCAGCAGCCCAAGCCCGGGATTTCACAATGAGCAGTTCTTC. Translated: CASSPSPGFHNEQFF.

This clone was seen a few times. The gene calls are TRBV6-5 and TRBJ1-1; the D gene is possibly TRBD1 (5 bases). V was pared by 6 bases and J by 1 base, with 9 bases between. CDR3 length: 13 amino acids. Per the germline V gene, CDR1 is MNHEY and CDR2 is SVGAGI. The CDR3 spells CASRPTENTEAFF. Here the CDR3 DNA reads TGTGCCAGCAGACCGACAGAGAACACTGAAGCTTTCTTT.

The chain uses TRBV4-1 and TRBJ2-1; possibly TRBD1 for D (6 bases). The ends were cut back, 2 bases at V and 10 bases at J, with 18 bases in the middle. The CDR3 extends over 15 amino acids. Germline lookup yields CDR1 MGHRA and CDR2 YSYEKL. CDR3 in amino acids: CASSQTGFPQLEQFF. CDR3 in DNA: TGCGCCAGCAGCCAAACAGGGTTCCCACAATTAGAGCAGTTCTTC.

The chain carries TRBV30 and TRBJ2-3; the D gene is possibly TRBD2 (5 bases). The V end was cut by 0 bases, the J end by 5 bases, with 9 bases between. CDR3 size: 13 residues. CDR1 GTSNPN and CDR2 SVGIG come from the germline V gene (reference sequence). CDR3 in DNA: TGTGCCTGGAGTGTACATCGGGAAGATACGCAGTATTTT. It yields the protein CAWSVHREDTQYF.

The V gene is TRBV9, the J gene TRBJ2-1, with D possibly called TRBD1 or TRBD2 (5 bases each). The CDR3 covers 16 residues. Trimming removed 4 bases at V and 9 bases at J, with 23 bases between. Germline V gives CDR1 SGDLS, CDR2 YYNGEE. CDR3 bases: TGTGCCAGCAGCTCGACGCCGGCGCCCGCCGGGGCTGAGCAGTTCTTC. Its protein product is CASSSTPAPAGAEQFF.

J is TRBJ2-7 and V is TRBV4-1; D possibly uses TRBD1 or TRBD2 (5 bases each). Germline loops: CDR1 MGHRA, CDR2 YSYEKL. The CDR3 is 13 residues long. V was pared by 4 bases and J by 3 bases, with 10 bases between. The DNA for the CDR3 is TGCGCCAGCAGCCGGGACGGGTACTACGAGCAGTACTTC. Its protein is CASSRDGYYEQYF.

The V gene is TRBV10-3, the J gene TRBJ2-6, with 10 bases fitting TRBD1. This CDR3 is 21 amino acids long. CDR1 is ENHRY, CDR2 SYGVKD, per germline. Germline trimming cut 4 bases from V and 0 bases from J; bases unmatched to any gene: 15. The CDR3 DNA follows: TGTGCCATCAGTGGGGCCGCGGGAAGACAGGGGGCGCGCTCTGGGGCCAACGTCCTGACTTTC. Protein: CAISGAAGRQGARSGANVLTF.

The rearrangement links TRBV5-1 to TRBJ1-4; D gene unclear. The CDR3 extends over 15 amino acids. The V end was cut by 0 bases, the J end by 1 base, with 7 bases between. Germline V gene lookup returns CDR1 SGHRS and CDR2 YFSETQ. In DNA form, the CDR3 reads TGCGCCAGCAGCTTGGTCGGCAGAACTAATGAAAAACTGTTTTTT. This encodes CASSLVGRTNEKLFF.

The genes are TRBV6-5 and TRBJ1-3; D gene uncertain. The germline V gene has CDR1 MNHEY and CDR2 SVGAGI. Trimming removed 6 bases from V and 2 bases from J, with 14 bases in between. The CDR3 totals 15 residues. CDR3 coding DNA: TGTGCCAGCAGACCCGACCGAGGTACTGGAAACACCATATATTTT. Translated: CASRPDRGTGNTIYF.

The chain joins TRBV5-4 to TRBJ2-3; D gene unclear. The CDR3 contains 12 residues. V was clipped by 3 bases and J by 4 bases, with 6 bases between them. From germline, CDR1 is SGHNT and CDR2 YYREEE (reference sequence). The DNA of the CDR3 is TGTGCCAGCAGCTCGAGGCCAGATACGCAGTATTTT. This translates into CASSSRPDTQYF. The whole variable domain, filled in from reference TRBV5-4 and TRBJ2-3, reads ETGVTQSPTHLIKTRGQQVTLRCSSQSGHNTVSWYQQALGQGPQFIFQYYREEENGRGNFPPRFSGLQFPNYSSELNVNALELDDSALYLCASSSRPDTQYFGPGTRLTVL.

This clone was seen more than once but under ten times. This chain connects TRBV7-6 to TRBJ2-7, with D hard to call. The CDR3 is 14 residues long. Per germline, CDR1 SGHVS and CDR2 FNYEAQ. V lost 0 bases to trimming and J lost 3 bases, with 9 bases between them. CDR3 nucleotide sequence: TGTGCCAGCAGCTTAGCGGATCAAGGCTACGAGCAGTACTTC. Translating gives CASSLADQGYEQYF.

The rearrangement uses TRBV7-2 and TRBJ1-4; TRBD1 aligns across 9 bases. The V gene's germline CDR1 is SGHTA and CDR2 FQGNSA. The CDR3 has 14 residues. The ends lost 4 bases at V and 7 bases at J; junction bases unmatched: 4. The CDR3 bases are TGTGCCAGCAGCTCGGACAGGGGTAGTGAAAAACTGTTTTTT. Translating gives CASSSDRGSEKLFF.